Given below is one TCR beta chain in context. This clonotype has a count of ten or more. It lacks a known antigen. No base qualities exist here, and no much larger clone lies one base off it. The entry originates in a study of identical twins listed by TCRdb under 2016. Concerning the study at large: TCR alpha and beta repertoires from monozygotic twins, unrelated adults of various ages and cord blood were deep-sequenced to test whether fetal clonotypes persist. To rule out contamination, replicate twin experiments were performed at different times with different library preparation protocols.

The V end loses 5 bases and the J end loses 1 base, and a stretch of 8 bases separates them. Based on the germline V gene, the CDR1 and CDR2 sequences are SGHTA and FQGNSA. The CDR3 numbers 13 residues from cysteine through phenylalanine. The only DNA kept is the CDR3, 39 bases in frame from the first base. Summary of the overall study and its limitations: Zero-insertion analyses could be partly confounded by invariant T cells such as MAIT and iNKT, although diverse VJ usage argued against such confounding for most clonotypes. Because the same donors could not be followed over many years, the conclusions relied on cross-sectional statistical analysis. Compared with coincidental sharing between unrelated individuals, out-of-frame TCR alpha sequences shared between twins showed an excess of sequences with low generation probability. In beta out-of-frame sequences, excess twin sharing was weaker, because having fewer shared sequences lowered the signal-to-noise ratio. Abundant cord blood beta clonotypes carried fewer insertions; young adult naive repertoires showed a weaker similar trend, while memory repertoires showed none. Recombination models systematically underestimated out-of-frame TCR alpha sharing in monozygotic twins but agreed with sharing between unrelated individuals.

Every donor in the study was a healthy Caucasian. Three pairs of female monozygotic twins, all aged about 18 to 30 years, were included in the twin cohort. Positive isolation kits from Invitrogen were used to isolate CD4+ and CD8+ T cell populations. Library method: 5' RACE. Sequencing relied on an Illumina HiSeq 2000. Template switching added a universal primer binding site, and the final cDNA carried a unique molecular identifier that allowed TCR cDNA molecules to be counted accurately. Specific primers in the conserved constant-segment region were used to synthesize first-strand cDNA for TCR alpha and beta chains. Each cDNA library was double barcoded, with a SMART-Mk sample barcode plus Illumina barcodes, to control for contamination. TruSeq adapter sequences and Illumina sample barcodes were added in two successive PCR steps. Sequencing of the TCR alpha and beta cDNA libraries was done on the Illumina HiSeq platform using custom primers. Per the source publication's procedure: MiGEC processed the raw reads to extract unique molecular identifiers, while MiXCR was used to determine the CDR3 positions. Recombination models were inferred per individual with the repgenHMM and IGoR tools using an EM algorithm. The analysis of shared clonotypes was done with the tcR package in R, with sharing normalized by the product of cloneset sizes. To study raw recombination without the effects of thymic and clonal selection, out-of-frame nonproductive sequences were analyzed. TCRdb applied fastp at Q25 and MiXCR to the public reads, then kept only in-frame beta chains. For every CDR3 protein sequence, its rows merge into one entry that carries the most common genes and DNA. These V and J calls are TCRdb output, not the study's own analysis. A total of about 530,000 distinct CDR3 sequences appear in this sample, 13% to 15% of them only once. The top ten hold 0.35% to 0.45% of the sample.

These same data were also listed under a study on yellow fever vaccine responses in identical twins. The second study's authors report: The authors reported that the T cell response to vaccination in identical twins appeared partly convergent and partly personalized. Focusing on identical twins, the study followed the T cell clones that responded to the vaccine, and did so with precision.

This chain joins TRBV7-2 to TRBJ2-5; D gene: possibly TRBD2, on 7 matching bases. The receptor was isolated from a woman under 30 in good health. Sequencing input: CD4+ T cells sorted from blood. The bases are TGTGCCAGCAGCCGGGGGGCCCAAGAGACCCAGTACTTC. It encodes CASSRGAQETQYF.